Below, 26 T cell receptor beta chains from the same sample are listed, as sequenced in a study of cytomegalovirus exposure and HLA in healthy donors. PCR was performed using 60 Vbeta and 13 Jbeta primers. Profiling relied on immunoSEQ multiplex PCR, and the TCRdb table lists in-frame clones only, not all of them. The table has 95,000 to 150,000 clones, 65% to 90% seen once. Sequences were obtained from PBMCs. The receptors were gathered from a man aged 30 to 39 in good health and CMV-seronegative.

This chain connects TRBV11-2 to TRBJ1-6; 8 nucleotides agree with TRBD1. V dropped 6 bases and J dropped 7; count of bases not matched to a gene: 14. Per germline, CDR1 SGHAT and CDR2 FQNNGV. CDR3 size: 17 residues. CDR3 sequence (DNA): TGTGCCAGCAGGTGGGGCCTGGGACAGGTCTACAATTCACCCCTCCACTTT. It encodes CASRWGLGQVYNSPLHF.

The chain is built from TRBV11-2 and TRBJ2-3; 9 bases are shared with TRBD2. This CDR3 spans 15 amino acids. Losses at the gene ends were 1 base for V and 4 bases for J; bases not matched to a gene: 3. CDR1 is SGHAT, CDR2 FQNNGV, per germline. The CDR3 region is CASSLVRGGPDTQYF. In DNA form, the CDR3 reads TGTGCCAGCAGCTTAGTGCGGGGGGGCCCAGATACGCAGTATTTT.

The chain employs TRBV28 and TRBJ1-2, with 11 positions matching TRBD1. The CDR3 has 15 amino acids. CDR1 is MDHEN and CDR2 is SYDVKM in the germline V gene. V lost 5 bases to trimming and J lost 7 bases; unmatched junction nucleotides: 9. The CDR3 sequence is CASSLRTGGLVGYTF. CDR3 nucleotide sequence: TGTGCCAGCAGTCTAAGGACAGGGGGCTTAGTTGGCTACACCTTC.

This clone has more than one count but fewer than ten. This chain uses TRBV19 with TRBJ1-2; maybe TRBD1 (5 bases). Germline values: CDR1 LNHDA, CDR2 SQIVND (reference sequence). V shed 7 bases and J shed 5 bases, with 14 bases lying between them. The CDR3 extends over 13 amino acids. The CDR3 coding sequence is TGTGCCAGTACCTCGGGAGGGGTATATGGCTACACCTTC. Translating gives CASTSGGVYGYTF.

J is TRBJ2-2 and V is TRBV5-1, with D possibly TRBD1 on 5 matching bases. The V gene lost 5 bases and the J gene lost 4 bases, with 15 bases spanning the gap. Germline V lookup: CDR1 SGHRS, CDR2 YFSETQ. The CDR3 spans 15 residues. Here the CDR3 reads CASSSAGYSTGELFF. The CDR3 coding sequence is TGCGCCAGCAGTTCGGCAGGGTATAGCACCGGGGAGCTGTTTTTT.

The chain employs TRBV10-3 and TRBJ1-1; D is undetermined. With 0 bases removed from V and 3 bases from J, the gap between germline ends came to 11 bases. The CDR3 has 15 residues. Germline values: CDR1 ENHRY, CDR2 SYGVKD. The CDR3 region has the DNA TGTGCCATCAGTGAGTCGAGAGGGTCGGACACTGAAGCTTTCTTT. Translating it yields CAISESRGSDTEAFF.

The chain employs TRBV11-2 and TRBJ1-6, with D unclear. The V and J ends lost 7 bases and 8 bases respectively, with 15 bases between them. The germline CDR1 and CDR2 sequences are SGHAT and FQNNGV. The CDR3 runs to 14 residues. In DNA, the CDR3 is TGTGCCAGCACCTCCCCCGGCGGGCATTCACCCCTCCACTTT. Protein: CASTSPGGHSPLHF.

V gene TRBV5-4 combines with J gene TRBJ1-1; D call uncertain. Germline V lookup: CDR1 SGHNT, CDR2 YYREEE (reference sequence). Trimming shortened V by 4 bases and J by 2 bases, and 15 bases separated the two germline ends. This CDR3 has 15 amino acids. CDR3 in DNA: TGTGCCAGCAGCACAAAGACACTGGGTAACACTGAAGCTTTCTTT. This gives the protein CASSTKTLGNTEAFF.

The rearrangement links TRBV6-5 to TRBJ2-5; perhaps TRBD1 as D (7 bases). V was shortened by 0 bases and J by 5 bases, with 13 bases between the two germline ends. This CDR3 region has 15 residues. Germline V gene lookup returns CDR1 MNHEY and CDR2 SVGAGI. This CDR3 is CASSYSLAGGETQYF. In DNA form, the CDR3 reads TGTGCCAGCAGTTACTCCCTAGCAGGGGGGGAGACCCAGTACTTC.

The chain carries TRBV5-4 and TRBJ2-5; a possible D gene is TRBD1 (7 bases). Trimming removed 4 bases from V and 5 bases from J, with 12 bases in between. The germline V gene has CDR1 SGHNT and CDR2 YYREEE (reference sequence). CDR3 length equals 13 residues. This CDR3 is CASSDPGGETQYF. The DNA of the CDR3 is TGTGCCAGCAGCGACCCAGGGGGGGAGACCCAGTACTTC.

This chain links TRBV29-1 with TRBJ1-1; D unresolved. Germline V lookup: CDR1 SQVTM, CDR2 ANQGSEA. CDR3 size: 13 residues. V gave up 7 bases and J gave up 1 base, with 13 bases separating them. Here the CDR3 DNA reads TGCAGCGAGACGCGGGAGACGAACACTGAAGCTTTCTTT. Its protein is CSETRETNTEAFF. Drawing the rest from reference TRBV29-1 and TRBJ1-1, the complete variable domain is SAVISQKPSRDICQRGTSLTIQCQVDSQVTMMFWYRQQPGQSLTLIATANQGSEATYESGFVIDKFPISRPNLTFSTLTVSNMSPEDSSIYLCSETRETNTEAFFGQGTRLTVV.

CDR3 protein: CASSLGRSYEQYF. For the CDR3, the DNA is TGTGCCAGCAGCTTAGGGCGGTCCTACGAGCAGTACTTC. The chain is built from TRBV11-2 and TRBJ2-5; no firm D call. The J call is doubtful: the DNA matches TRBJ2-7 better. This CDR3 contains 13 residues. Germline CDR1 SGHAT, CDR2 FQNNGV.

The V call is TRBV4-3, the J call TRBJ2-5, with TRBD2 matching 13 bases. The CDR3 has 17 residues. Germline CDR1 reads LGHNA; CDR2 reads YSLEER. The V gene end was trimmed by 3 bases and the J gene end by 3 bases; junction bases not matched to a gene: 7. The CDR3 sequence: CASSQRTSGGGKETQYF. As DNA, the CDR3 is TGCGCCAGCAGCCAGCGCACTAGCGGGGGGGGGAAAGAGACCCAGTACTTC.

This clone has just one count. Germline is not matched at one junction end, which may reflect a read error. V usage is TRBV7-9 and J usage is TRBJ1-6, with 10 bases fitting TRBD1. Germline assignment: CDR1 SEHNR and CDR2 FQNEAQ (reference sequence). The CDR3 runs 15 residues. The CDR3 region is CSSSQGTGVNSPLHF. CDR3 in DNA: TGTTCCAGCAGCCAAGGGACAGGGGTTAATTCACCCCTCCACTTT.

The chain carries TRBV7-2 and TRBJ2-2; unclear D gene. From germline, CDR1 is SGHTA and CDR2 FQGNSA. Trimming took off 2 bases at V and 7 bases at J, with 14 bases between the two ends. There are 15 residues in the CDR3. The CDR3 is CASSLNVFLGGELFF. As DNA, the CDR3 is TGTGCCAGCAGCTTAAATGTCTTCCTAGGCGGGGAGCTGTTTTTT.

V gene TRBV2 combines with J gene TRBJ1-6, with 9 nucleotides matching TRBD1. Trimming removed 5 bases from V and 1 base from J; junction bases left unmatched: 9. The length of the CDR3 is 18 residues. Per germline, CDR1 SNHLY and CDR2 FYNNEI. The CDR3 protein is CASSFGGQGRSYNSPLHF. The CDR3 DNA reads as TGTGCCAGCAGTTTCGGGGGACAGGGTCGGTCCTATAATTCACCCCTCCACTTT.

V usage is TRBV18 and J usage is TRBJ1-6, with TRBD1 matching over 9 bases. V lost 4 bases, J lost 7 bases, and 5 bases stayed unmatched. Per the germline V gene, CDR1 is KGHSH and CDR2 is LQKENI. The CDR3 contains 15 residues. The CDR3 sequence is CASSREGQGNSPLHF. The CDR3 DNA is TGTGCCAGCTCACGGGAAGGACAGGGGAATTCACCCCTCCACTTT.

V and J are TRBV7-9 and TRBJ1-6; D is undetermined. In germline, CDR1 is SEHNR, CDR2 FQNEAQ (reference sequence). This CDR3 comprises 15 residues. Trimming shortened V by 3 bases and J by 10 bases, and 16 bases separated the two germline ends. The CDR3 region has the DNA TGTGCCAGCAGCTTTGACACCTCCAAGGCCTCACCCCTCCACTTT. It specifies CASSFDTSKASPLHF.

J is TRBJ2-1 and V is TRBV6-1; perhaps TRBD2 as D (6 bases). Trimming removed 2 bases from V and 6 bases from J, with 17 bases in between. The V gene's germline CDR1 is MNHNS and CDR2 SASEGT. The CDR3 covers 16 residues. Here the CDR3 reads CASSERRPGGSNEQFF. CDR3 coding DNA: TGTGCCAGCAGTGAACGGCGGCCCGGAGGGAGCAATGAGCAGTTCTTC.

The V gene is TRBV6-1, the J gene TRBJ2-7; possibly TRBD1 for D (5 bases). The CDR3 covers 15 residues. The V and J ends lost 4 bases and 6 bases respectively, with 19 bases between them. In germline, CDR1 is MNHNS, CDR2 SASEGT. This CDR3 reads CASSGRRQSDSEQYF. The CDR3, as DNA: TGTGCCAGCAGTGGCAGAAGACAGTCAGATAGCGAGCAGTACTTC.

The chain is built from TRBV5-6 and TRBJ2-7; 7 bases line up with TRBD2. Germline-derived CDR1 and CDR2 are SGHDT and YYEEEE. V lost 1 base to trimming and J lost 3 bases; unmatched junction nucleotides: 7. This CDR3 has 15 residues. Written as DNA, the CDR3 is TGTGCCAGCAGCTTGAGGAGTAGCGGGCTCTACGAGCAGTACTTC. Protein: CASSLRSSGLYEQYF.

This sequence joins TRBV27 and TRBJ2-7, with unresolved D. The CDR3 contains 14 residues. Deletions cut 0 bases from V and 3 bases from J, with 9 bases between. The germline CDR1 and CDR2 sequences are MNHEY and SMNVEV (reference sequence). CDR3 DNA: TGTGCCAGCAGTTTATCGGGCGCCGGCTACGAGCAGTACTTC. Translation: CASSLSGAGYEQYF.

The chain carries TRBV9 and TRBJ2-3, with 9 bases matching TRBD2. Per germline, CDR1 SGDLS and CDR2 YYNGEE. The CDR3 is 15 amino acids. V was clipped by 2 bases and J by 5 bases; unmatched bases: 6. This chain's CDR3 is CASSVSGLAEDTQYF. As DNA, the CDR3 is TGTGCCAGCAGCGTCTCGGGACTAGCTGAAGATACGCAGTATTTT.

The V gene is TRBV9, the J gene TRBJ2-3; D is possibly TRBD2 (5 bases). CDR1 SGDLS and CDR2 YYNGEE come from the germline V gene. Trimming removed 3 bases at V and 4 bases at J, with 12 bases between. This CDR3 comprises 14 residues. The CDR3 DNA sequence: TGTGCCAGCAGCGCCGTAGCGCGCTCAGATACGCAGTATTTT. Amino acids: CASSAVARSDTQYF. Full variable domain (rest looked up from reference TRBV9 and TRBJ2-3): DSGVTQTPKHLITATGQRVTLRCSPRSGDLSVYWYQQSLDQGLQFLIQYYNGEERAKGNILERFSAQQFPDLHSELNLSSLELGDSALYFCASSAVARSDTQYFGPGTRLTVL.

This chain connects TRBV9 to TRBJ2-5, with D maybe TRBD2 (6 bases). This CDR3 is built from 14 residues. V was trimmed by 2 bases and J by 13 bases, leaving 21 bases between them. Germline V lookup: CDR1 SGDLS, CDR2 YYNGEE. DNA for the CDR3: TGTGCCAGCAGCGTGGCGGGGCAGGGTTCAGTTTTGTACTTC. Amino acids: CASSVAGQGSVLYF.

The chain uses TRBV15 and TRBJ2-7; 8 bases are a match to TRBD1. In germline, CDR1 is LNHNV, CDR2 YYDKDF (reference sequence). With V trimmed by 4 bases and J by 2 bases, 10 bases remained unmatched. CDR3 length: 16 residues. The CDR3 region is CATSISPGTGPYEQYF. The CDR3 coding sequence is TGTGCCACCAGCATTTCCCCCGGGACAGGACCCTACGAGCAGTACTTC. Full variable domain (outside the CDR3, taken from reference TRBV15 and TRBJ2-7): DAMVIQNPRYQVTQFGKPVTLSCSQTLNHNVMYWYQQKSSQAPKLLFHYYDKDFNNEADTPDNFQSRRPNTSFCFLDIRSPGLGDTAMYLCATSISPGTGPYEQYFGPGTRLTVT.